A selection of T cell receptor beta chains follows, all from one sample in a study of blood T cell repertoires in COVID-19. Assay: immunoSEQ multiplex PCR; the TCRdb copy retains only in-frame clones and omits some. The sample includes under 300,000 clones, over 80% of them seen just once. The sample was peripheral blood. The receptor source for this set is a woman aged 40 to 49 with acute or convalescent COVID-19. Each CDR3 is given with its conserved first and last residue. Each record gives: J gene, D gene, V gene, CDR3 protein, CDR3 DNA. A D gene is named only where the DNA matches it firmly.

TRBJ2-3 TRBD1 TRBV30 CAWSHLGGGTDTQYF TGTGCCTGGAGTCATCTAGGGGGCGGCACAGATACGCAGTATTTT
TRBJ1-3 TRBD1 TRBV5-3 CARSLAWTGDGNTIYF TGTGCCAGAAGCTTGGCTTGGACAGGGGATGGAAACACCATATATTTT
TRBJ2-2 TRBD1 TRBV10-3 CAISPGTGSGELFF TGTGCCATCTCCCCCGGGACAGGGTCCGGGGAGCTGTTTTTT
TRBJ1-1 . TRBV11-2 CASSHSSTEAFF TGTGCCAGCAGCCACAGTTCCACTGAAGCTTTCTTT
TRBJ1-6 TRBD1 TRBV2 CASRTDRADSPLHF TGTGCCAGCAGGACGGACAGGGCGGATTCACCCCTCCACTTT
TRBJ1-2 TRBD1 TRBV6-5 CASSLNRGAYGYTF TGTGCCAGCAGCTTGAACAGGGGGGCCTATGGCTACACCTTC
TRBJ1-1 . TRBV20-1 CSAYREREAFF TGCAGTGCTTACAGAGAACGTGAAGCTTTCTTT
TRBJ1-4 . TRBV6-5 CASSFFLTGSEKLFF TGTGCCAGCAGTTTCTTTTTGACTGGTTCTGAAAAACTGTTTTTT
TRBJ1-1 . TRBV11-2 CASSSVRGKTEAFF TGTGCCAGCAGCTCCGTCAGGGGAAAGACTGAAGCTTTCTTT
TRBJ1-2 TRBD1 TRBV6-4 CASSRGQGPDYGYTF TGTGCCAGCAGCCGCGGACAGGGCCCTGACTATGGCTACACCTTC
TRBJ1-1 . TRBV7-8 CASSLAGALNTEAFF TGTGCCAGCAGCTTAGCGGGGGCCTTGAACACTGAAGCTTTCTTT